The next 19 T cell receptor beta chains were all read from a single sample in a study of blood T cell repertoires in COVID-19 (dated by TCRdb to about 2020). The library was obtained by the immunoSEQ multiplex PCR assay. Held by TCRdb, this immuneACCESS table contains in-frame sequences only and omits some clones. Under half of the omission traces to an unresolved V gene where checked; the cause of the rest is unknown. For this sample the table gives 35,000 to 45,000 clones, of which roughly 80% were detected only once. 25% to 40% of the sample goes to the ten largest clones. Specimen: peripheral blood. The receptors originated from a woman older than 75 with acute or convalescent COVID-19.

The chain couples TRBV7-2 to TRBJ2-1, with 7 bases matching TRBD2. Germline V lookup: CDR1 SGHTA, CDR2 FQGNSA. The CDR3 contains 17 residues. J was trimmed by 2 bases and V by 5 bases; bases with no gene match: 12. The CDR3 nucleotides read TGTGCCAGCAGCCGCTGGGGCGGGAGTGTCACCTACAATGAGCAGTTCTTC. Translation gives CASSRWGGSVTYNEQFF.

CDR3 nucleotides: TGTGCCAGCAGTCACGTAACTAGCGGGAGGACGTCTACCCACGAGCAGTACTTC. It yields the protein CASSHVTSGRTSTHEQYF. This sequence joins TRBV27 and TRBJ2-7, with 12 bases matching TRBD2. Trimming at V came to 5 bases and at J to 5 bases, leaving 16 bases not matched to a gene. This CDR3 comprises 18 residues. Per germline, CDR1 MNHEY and CDR2 SMNVEV (reference sequence).

CDR3 in amino acids: CASSLWTDSNQPQHF. CDR3 DNA: TGTGCCAGCAGCTTGTGGACAGATAGCAATCAGCCCCAGCATTTT. V is TRBV7-8 and J is TRBJ1-5; D may be TRBD1 (6 bases). Per the germline V gene, CDR1 is SGHVS and CDR2 is FQNEAQ. The CDR3 is 15 residues long. The germline V and J ends were trimmed by 3 bases and 0 bases, with 9 bases remaining between them.

This clone is judged large. V gene TRBV28 combines with J gene TRBJ2-7; 7 bases are a match to TRBD1. V lost 2 bases to trimming and J lost 4 bases; unmatched junction nucleotides: 14. The CDR3 spans 17 residues. Per germline, CDR1 MDHEN and CDR2 SYDVKM. CDR3 protein: CASSLGSTGDIGYEQYF. In DNA, the CDR3 is TGTGCCAGCAGTTTAGGTTCAACAGGGGATATTGGTTACGAGCAGTACTTC.

This clone was observed a handful of times. The same CDR3 arises from other DNA sequences in this sample as well. The chain carries TRBV7-9 and TRBJ1-2, with D maybe TRBD1 (6 bases). V dropped 5 bases and J dropped 4 bases, with 11 bases sitting between them. The germline gives CDR1 SEHNR, CDR2 FQNEAQ (reference sequence). This CDR3 has 13 residues. CDR3 coding DNA: TGTGCCAGCAGCCCTGGACAGCGCTATGGCTACACCTTC. Translation: CASSPGQRYGYTF.

This chain uses TRBV30 with TRBJ1-2; D call uncertain. The CDR3 totals 13 residues. V lost 4 bases to trimming and J lost 4 bases, with 13 bases between them. Germline V gene data show CDR1 as GTSNPN and CDR2 as SVGIG (reference sequence). CDR3 coding DNA: TGTGCCTGGAATGAGGGTTGGGGCTATGGCTACACCTTC. Protein product: CAWNEGWGYGYTF.

The chain has TRBV11-2 and TRBJ2-5; 7 bases match TRBD1. Per the germline V gene, CDR1 is SGHAT and CDR2 is FQNNGV. This CDR3 region has 14 residues. J gave up 4 bases and V 5 bases, and 7 bases lay outside the gene matches. The CDR3 DNA reads TGTGCCAGCAGCCGCGCCGGGACAGTAGAGACCCAGTACTTC. Translated: CASSRAGTVETQYF.

This clone was recorded once. This chain uses TRBV14 with TRBJ1-2; 8 bases align to TRBD1. Trimming cost V 3 bases and J 4 bases; bases outside gene matches: 7. This CDR3 is 15 amino acids long. Germline V gives CDR1 SGHDN, CDR2 FVKESK. The CDR3 DNA reads TGTGCCAGCAGCCACCGGACAGGGTTGAGCTATGGCTACACCTTC. This encodes CASSHRTGLSYGYTF.

CDR3 sequence: CASSSGEGLAGGNEQYF. CDR3 in DNA: TGCGCCAGCAGCTCGGGAGAGGGACTAGCGGGAGGCAACGAGCAGTACTTC. This rearrangement joins TRBV5-1 to TRBJ2-7; 15 bases are a match to TRBD2. CDR3 length: 17 amino acids. Trimming took 3 bases from V and 5 from J; bases not matched to a gene: 9. Germline lookup yields CDR1 SGHRS and CDR2 YFSETQ.

A few counts support this clone. This rearrangement joins TRBV9 to TRBJ1-1; TRBD1 matches at 7 bases. This CDR3 spans 15 amino acids. V shed 0 bases and J 5 bases; nucleotides not matched to a gene: 7. Germline V lookup: CDR1 SGDLS, CDR2 YYNGEE. In DNA form, the CDR3 reads TGTGCCAGCAGCGTAGTACAGGGGTTAGGGACTGAAGCTTTCTTT. This translates into CASSVVQGLGTEAFF.

CDR3 sequence: CASTIGTNTEAFF. The CDR3, as DNA: TGTGCCAGCACCATCGGGACAAATACTGAAGCTTTCTTT. V is TRBV7-9 and J is TRBJ1-1; D perhaps matches TRBD1 (6 bases). This CDR3 contains 13 residues. Per the germline V gene, CDR1 is SEHNR and CDR2 is FQNEAQ (reference sequence). The V and J ends lost 7 bases and 5 bases respectively, with 14 bases between them.

J is TRBJ1-1 and V is TRBV7-9; the D gene is possibly TRBD1 (5 bases). Trimming removed 5 bases at V and 3 bases at J, with 13 bases between. CDR3 length: 14 amino acids. Germline-derived CDR1 and CDR2 are SEHNR and FQNEAQ (reference sequence). The CDR3 protein is CASSVLGRDTEAFF. The CDR3 region has the DNA TGTGCCAGCAGCGTTCTGGGGCGAGACACTGAAGCTTTCTTT.

This chain links TRBV19 with TRBJ1-5; TRBD1 agrees at 8 bases. Per germline, CDR1 LNHDA and CDR2 SQIVND (reference sequence). V lost 2 bases to trimming and J lost 2 bases; unmatched junction nucleotides: 11. This CDR3 region has 18 residues. This chain's CDR3 is CASSILPQGAQGNQPQHF. Written as DNA, the CDR3 is TGTGCCAGTAGTATACTCCCTCAGGGGGCCCAGGGCAATCAGCCCCAGCATTTT.

The rearrangement joins TRBV9 to TRBJ1-6, with 8 bases that match TRBD1. With 0 bases clipped from V and 10 bases from J, the junction kept 6 bases outside the gene matches. This CDR3 is 15 amino acids long. Germline V gives CDR1 SGDLS, CDR2 YYNGEE. CDR3 sequence reads: CASSVDGQGDSPLHF. The CDR3 nucleotides are TGTGCCAGCAGCGTAGATGGACAGGGTGACTCACCCCTCCACTTT.

This chain uses TRBV9 with TRBJ2-1; 8 nucleotides line up with TRBD2. The V gene end was trimmed by 0 bases and the J gene end by 7 bases; junction bases not matched to a gene: 6. CDR1 and CDR2 from the germline V gene are SGDLS and YYNGEE. CDR3 length: 15 residues. CDR3 DNA: TGTGCCAGCAGCGTAGCAGGAGCGGGAGTGAATGAGCAGTTCTTC. Encoded protein: CASSVAGAGVNEQFF.

The chain uses TRBV24-1 and TRBJ2-7, with 7 bases identical to TRBD2. The germline V gene encodes CDR1 KGHDR and CDR2 SFDVKD. The CDR3 runs to 13 residues. V lost 10 bases, J lost 2 bases, and 7 bases stayed unmatched. Written as DNA, the CDR3 is TGTGCCACTCTAGCGGACCCGCCCTACGAGCAGTACTTC. As protein: CATLADPPYEQYF.

This chain connects TRBV28 to TRBJ1-2; D gene unclear. From germline, CDR1 is MDHEN and CDR2 SYDVKM. The CDR3 spans 13 residues. Trimming removed 7 bases at V and 6 bases at J, with 15 bases between. CDR3 coding DNA: TGTGCCAGCACCTTTAGGAGGGTCAATGGCTACACCTTC. This codes for CASTFRRVNGYTF.

This clone was seen just once. The chain joins TRBV2 to TRBJ2-5, with D unresolved. V lost 1 base and J lost 4, with 13 bases in between. Germline CDR1 is SNHLY and CDR2 is FYNNEI. CDR3 size: 15 residues. This CDR3 is CASSEDLGLGETQYF. DNA for the CDR3: TGTGCCAGCAGTGAAGATTTGGGCCTGGGAGAGACCCAGTACTTC.

V is TRBV5-6 and J is TRBJ1-2; D not resolved. The CDR3 sequence is 15 residues long. The germline V and J ends were trimmed by 0 bases and 4 bases, with 13 bases remaining between them. Germline CDR1 and CDR2: SGHDT and YYEEEE. The DNA of the CDR3 is TGTGCCAGCAGCTTGGGAACCCGGGAGGCCTATGGCTACACCTTC. Translating gives CASSLGTREAYGYTF. The complete variable domain, with remaining parts taken from reference TRBV5-6 and TRBJ1-2, reads DAGVTQSPTHLIKTRGQQVTLRCSPKSGHDTVSWYQQALGQGPQFIFQYYEEEERQRGNFPDRFSGHQFPNYSSELNVNALLLGDSALYLCASSLGTREAYGYTFGSGTRLTVV.